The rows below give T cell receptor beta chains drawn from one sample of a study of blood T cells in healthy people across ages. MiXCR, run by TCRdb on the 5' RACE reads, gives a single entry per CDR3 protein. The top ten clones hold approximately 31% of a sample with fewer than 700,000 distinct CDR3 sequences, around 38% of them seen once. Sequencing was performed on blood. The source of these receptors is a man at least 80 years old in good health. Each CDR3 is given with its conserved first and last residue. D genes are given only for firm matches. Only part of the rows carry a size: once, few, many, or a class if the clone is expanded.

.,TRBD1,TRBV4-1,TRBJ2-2,TGCGCCAGCAGCCACGCCAGGACAGGGAACACCGGGGAGCTGTTTTTT,CASSHARTGNTGELFF
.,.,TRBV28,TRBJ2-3,TGTACCAGCAGTTTAAGGAGCGGTCCCCTGGATACGCAGTATTTT,CTSSLRSGPLDTQYF
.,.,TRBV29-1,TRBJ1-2,TGCAGCGGGGAACGACGGAACGGCTACACCTTC,CSGERRNGYTF
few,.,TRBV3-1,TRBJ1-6,TGTGCCAGCAGCCCCGGTCAGGGGAGGTCACCCCTCCACTTT,CASSPGQGRSPLHF
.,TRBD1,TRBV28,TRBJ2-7,TGTGCCAGCAGTTCCCCGACAGGGGGCTACGAGCAGTACTTC,CASSSPTGGYEQYF
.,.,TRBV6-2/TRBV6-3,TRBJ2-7,TGTGCCAGCAGTTACGCGGCAGCAACCTACGAGCAGTACTTC,CASSYAAATYEQYF
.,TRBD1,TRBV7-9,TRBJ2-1,TGTGCCAGCAGCTTGACAGGGGGAACAGGCAATGAGCAGTTCTTC,CASSLTGGTGNEQFF
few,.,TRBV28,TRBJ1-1,TGTGCCAGCAGTTTGCAGCGACAAGCTTTCTTT,CASSLQRQAFF
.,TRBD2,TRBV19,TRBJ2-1,TGTGCCAGTAGGGTTCTAGCGGGAGACTACAATGAGCAGTTCTTC,CASRVLAGDYNEQFF
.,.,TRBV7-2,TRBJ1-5,TGTGCCAGCAGCCCGGGACTGCTCAATCAGCCCCAGCATTTT,CASSPGLLNQPQHF
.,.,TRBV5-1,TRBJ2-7,TGCGCCAGCAGCTCTGACAGTACAACGTCCTACGAGCAGTACTTC,CASSSDSTTSYEQYF
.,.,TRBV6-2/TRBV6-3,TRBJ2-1,TGTGCCAGCAATCCCCGAAGGGGTATAAGTGGTGAGCAGTTCTTC,CASNPRRGISGEQFF
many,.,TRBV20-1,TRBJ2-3,TGCAGTGCCAGTGCGGGACCGACGGCAGATACGCAGTATTTT,CSASAGPTADTQYF
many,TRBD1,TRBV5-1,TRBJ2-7,TGTGCCAGCAGCTTAGCAGGGGGACCCTCCTACGAGCAGTACTTC,CASSLAGGPSYEQYF
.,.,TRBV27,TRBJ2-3,TGTGCCAGCAGTTCCTGGGGCGGGGTGGGCACAGGTACGCAGTATTTT,CASSSWGGVGTGTQYF
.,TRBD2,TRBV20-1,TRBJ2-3,TGCAGTGCTAGAGACGACGTACTAGATGGGGGGGGTACGCAGTATTTT,CSARDDVLDGGGTQYF
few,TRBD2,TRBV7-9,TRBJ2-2,TGTGCCAGCAGCGGACTAGCCTCACTTTCTACCGGGGAGCTGTTTTTT,CASSGLASLSTGELFF
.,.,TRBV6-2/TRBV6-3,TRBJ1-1,TGTGCCAGCAGTACCCGCTCGATAGGGGGGAACACTGAAGCTTTCTTT,CASSTRSIGGNTEAFF
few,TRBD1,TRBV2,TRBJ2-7,TGTGCCAGCAGTGGCGAATTCGGGACAGCCACCTACGAGCAGTACTTC,CASSGEFGTATYEQYF
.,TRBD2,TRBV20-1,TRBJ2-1,TGCAGTGCTGGACGACTAGCGGGAGCCCACAATGAGCAGTTCTTC,CSAGRLAGAHNEQFF
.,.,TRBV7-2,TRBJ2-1,TGTGCCAGCAGCCCGGGAAAAGGGTCCTACAATGAGCAGTTCTTC,CASSPGKGSYNEQFF
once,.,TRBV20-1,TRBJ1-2,TGCAGTTCTAGAGAACAGACCTATGGCTACACCTTC,CSSREQTYGYTF
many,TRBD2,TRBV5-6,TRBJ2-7,TGTGCCAGCAGCTTTAGCGGGCCCTACGAGCAGTACTTC,CASSFSGPYEQYF
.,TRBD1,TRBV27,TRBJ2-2,TGTGCCAGCAGTCTAACACAGGGGACCGGGGAGCTGTTTTTT,CASSLTQGTGELFF
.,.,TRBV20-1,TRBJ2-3,TGCAGTGCTTACCACTGGTCAGGCGCAGATACGCAGTATTTT,CSAYHWSGADTQYF
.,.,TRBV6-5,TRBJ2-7,TGTGCCAGCAGAAACAGGGCTAGCAGGAGTGAGCAGTACTTC,CASRNRASRSEQYF
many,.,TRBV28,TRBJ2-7,TGCGCCAGCAGCTTGAGGGGGGGTCGGTACGAGCAGTACTTC,CASSLRGGRYEQYF
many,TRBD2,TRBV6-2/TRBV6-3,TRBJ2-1,TGTGCCAGCAGTTACAGCGCTAGCGGGAGGGTCAGTGAGCAGTTCTTC,CASSYSASGRVSEQFF
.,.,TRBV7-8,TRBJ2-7,TGTGCCAGCAGCTTAGAGTTGGGGGTGGGGTACGAGCAGTACTTC,CASSLELGVGYEQYF
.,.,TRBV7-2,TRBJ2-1,TGTGCCAGCACCTACAGGAAGTCAGGGGTTATGAATGAGCAGTTCTTC,CASTYRKSGVMNEQFF
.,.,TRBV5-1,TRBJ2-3,TGCGCCAGCAGCTTGGCTACCCCCCGGGATACGCAGTATTTT,CASSLATPRDTQYF
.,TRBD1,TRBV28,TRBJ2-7,TGTGCCAGCAGGGGAACAGGGGCAGCCTACGAGCAGTACTTC,CASRGTGAAYEQYF
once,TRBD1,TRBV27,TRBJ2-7,TGTGTCAGCAGTTTAATTGGGACAGGGGGCAACGAGCAGTACTTC,CVSSLIGTGGNEQYF
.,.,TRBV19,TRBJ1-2,TGTGCCAGTAGTATGCAGGCCCACTATGGCTACACCTTC,CASSMQAHYGYTF
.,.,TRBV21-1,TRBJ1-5,TGTGCCAGCAGCAACTGGAGGGTCCCTCCTTATAGCAATCAGCCCCAGCATTTT,CASSNWRVPPYSNQPQHF
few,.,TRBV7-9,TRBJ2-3,TGTGCCAGCAGCTTAGTCACAGGGTATACAGATACGCAGTATTTT,CASSLVTGYTDTQYF
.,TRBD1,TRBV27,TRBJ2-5,TGTGCCAGCAGTTCCCCGGGGCGAACAGGGGGAAAAGAGACCCAGTACTTC,CASSSPGRTGGKETQYF
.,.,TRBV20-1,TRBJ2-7,TGCAGTGCGGAGTCGGCCACAGGGACCTACGAGCAGTACTTC,CSAESATGTYEQYF
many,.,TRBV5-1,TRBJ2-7,TGCGCCAGCAGCCCCTCGCCAGGAGAACGGTACGAGCAGTACTTC,CASSPSPGERYEQYF
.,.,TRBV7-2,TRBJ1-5,TGTGCCAGCAGCTTAAATCTACCTAGCAATCAGCCCCAGCATTTT,CASSLNLPSNQPQHF
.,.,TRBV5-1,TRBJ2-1,TGCGCCAGCAAGGGGTGGGCGGGATTGTCCTACAATGAGCAGTTCTTC,CASKGWAGLSYNEQFF
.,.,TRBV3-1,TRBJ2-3,TGTGCCAGCACCCGACGAAGCGGGCGCACAGATACGCAGTATTTT,CASTRRSGRTDTQYF
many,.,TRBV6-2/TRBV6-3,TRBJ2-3,TGTGCCAGCAGCTCAGGGGTTCCAGATACGCAGTATTTT,CASSSGVPDTQYF
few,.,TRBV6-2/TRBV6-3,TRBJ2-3,TGTGCCAGCAGTACAGGGCGATGGGGTACGCAGTATTTT,CASSTGRWGTQYF
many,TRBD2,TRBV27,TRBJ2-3,TGTGCCAGCAGTTTATATGGACTAGAATCAGATACGCAGTATTTT,CASSLYGLESDTQYF
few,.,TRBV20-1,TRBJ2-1,TGCAGTGCTATCACAAGGTTAAAAACCTACAATGAGCAGTTCTTC,CSAITRLKTYNEQFF
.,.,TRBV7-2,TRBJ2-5,TGTGCCAGCAGCTCCCAGCTCCTAGGCGGAGAGACCCAGTACTTC,CASSSQLLGGETQYF
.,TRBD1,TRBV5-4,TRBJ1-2,TGTGCCAGCAGCCGAGCCGGGACAGGGGTGTTACGCTACACCTTC,CASSRAGTGVLRYTF
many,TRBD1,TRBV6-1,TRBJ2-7,TGTGCCAGCAACTTACAGGGGGGACTCTCCTACGAGCAGTACTTC,CASNLQGGLSYEQYF
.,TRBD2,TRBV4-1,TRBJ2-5,TGCGCCAGCAGCCAAGTGGGGAACCGCCGGGAGGCCCAGTACTTC,CASSQVGNRREAQYF
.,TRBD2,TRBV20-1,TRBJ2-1,TGCAGTGCTCACTCGGGACTAGCGGGGGGCAATGAGCAGTTCTTC,CSAHSGLAGGNEQFF
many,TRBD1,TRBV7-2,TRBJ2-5,TGTGCCAGCAGCTTAGTACAGGGGGTCGAGACCCAGTACTTC,CASSLVQGVETQYF
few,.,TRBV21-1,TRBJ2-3,TGTGCCAGCAGCGCGGTGGGACTAGCGGCAAGGGATACGCAGTATTTT,CASSAVGLAARDTQYF
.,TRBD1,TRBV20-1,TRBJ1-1,TGCAGTGCTAGAGATTTTGGGACAGGGGGCATGAACACTGAAGCTTTCTTT,CSARDFGTGGMNTEAFF
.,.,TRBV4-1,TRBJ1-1,TGCGCCAGCAGCCAGAGGCACCAGAACACTGAAGCTTTCTTT,CASSQRHQNTEAFF